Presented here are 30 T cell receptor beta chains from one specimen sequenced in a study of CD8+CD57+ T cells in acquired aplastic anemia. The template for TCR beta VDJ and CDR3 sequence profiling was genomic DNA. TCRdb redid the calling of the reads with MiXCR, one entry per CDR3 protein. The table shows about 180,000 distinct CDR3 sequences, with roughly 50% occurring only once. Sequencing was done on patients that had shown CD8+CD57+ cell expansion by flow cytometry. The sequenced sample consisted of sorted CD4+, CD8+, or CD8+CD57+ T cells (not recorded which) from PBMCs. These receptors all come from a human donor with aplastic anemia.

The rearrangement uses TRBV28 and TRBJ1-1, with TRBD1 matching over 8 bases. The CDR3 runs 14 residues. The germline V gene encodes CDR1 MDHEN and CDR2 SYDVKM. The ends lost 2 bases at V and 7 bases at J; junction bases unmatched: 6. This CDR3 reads CASSLRDRHFEAFF. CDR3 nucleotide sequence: TGTGCCAGCAGTTTAAGGGACAGGCATTTTGAAGCTTTCTTT.

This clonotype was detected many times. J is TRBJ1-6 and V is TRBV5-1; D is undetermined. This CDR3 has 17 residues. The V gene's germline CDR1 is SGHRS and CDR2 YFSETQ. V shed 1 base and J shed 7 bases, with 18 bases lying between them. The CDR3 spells CASSLRGSGNGNSPLHF. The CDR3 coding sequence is TGCGCCAGCAGCTTGAGAGGTTCGGGGAACGGGAATTCACCCCTCCACTTT.

The CDR3 DNA sequence: TGTGCCAGTAGTATTAAGGGAGGGAACACTGAAGCTTTCTTT. It encodes CASSIKGGNTEAFF. The chain carries TRBV19 and TRBJ1-1; D gene unclear. CDR1 and CDR2 from the germline V gene are LNHDA and SQIVND (reference sequence). The CDR3 sequence is 14 residues long. Trimming stripped 3 bases from V and 1 base from J, with 9 bases between.

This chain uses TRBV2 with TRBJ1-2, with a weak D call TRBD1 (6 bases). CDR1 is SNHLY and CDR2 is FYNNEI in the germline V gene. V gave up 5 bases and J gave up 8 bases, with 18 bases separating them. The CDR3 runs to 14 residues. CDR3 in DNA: TGTGCCAGCAGTTCCGAGGGGGGGGCCGGCGGCTACACCTTC. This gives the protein CASSSEGGAGGYTF.

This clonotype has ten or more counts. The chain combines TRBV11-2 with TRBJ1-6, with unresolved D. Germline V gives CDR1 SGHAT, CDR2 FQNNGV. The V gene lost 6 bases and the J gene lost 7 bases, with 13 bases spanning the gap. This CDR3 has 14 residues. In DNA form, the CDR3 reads TGTGCCAGCAGGGGGTTGATGCTAAATTCACCCCTCCACTTT. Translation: CASRGLMLNSPLHF.

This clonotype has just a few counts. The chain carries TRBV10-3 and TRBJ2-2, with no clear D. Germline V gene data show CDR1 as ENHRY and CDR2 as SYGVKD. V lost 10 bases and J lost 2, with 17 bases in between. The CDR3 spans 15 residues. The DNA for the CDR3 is TGTGCCACCGCAAGGACGGGTGATAACACCGGGGAGCTGTTTTTT. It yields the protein CATARTGDNTGELFF.

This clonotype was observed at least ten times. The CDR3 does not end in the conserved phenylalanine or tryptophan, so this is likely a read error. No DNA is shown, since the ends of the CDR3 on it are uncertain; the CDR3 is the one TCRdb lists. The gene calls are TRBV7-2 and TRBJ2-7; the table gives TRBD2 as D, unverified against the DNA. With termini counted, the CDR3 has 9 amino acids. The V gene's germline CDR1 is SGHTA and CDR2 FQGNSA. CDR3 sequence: CASSFGPSG.

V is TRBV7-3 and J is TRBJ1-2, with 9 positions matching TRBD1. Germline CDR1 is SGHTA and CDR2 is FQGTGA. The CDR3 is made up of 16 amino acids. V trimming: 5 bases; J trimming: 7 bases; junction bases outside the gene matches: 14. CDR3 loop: CASSDNPGQGGIGYTF. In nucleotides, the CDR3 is TGTGCCAGCAGCGATAACCCGGGACAGGGAGGGATTGGCTACACCTTC.

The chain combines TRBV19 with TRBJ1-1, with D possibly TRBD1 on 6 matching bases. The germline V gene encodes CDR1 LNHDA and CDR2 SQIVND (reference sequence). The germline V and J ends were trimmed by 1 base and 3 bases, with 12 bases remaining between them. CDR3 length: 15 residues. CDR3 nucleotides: TGTGCCAGTAGTATAGGAACAGGGCTGGACACTGAAGCTTTCTTT. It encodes CASSIGTGLDTEAFF.

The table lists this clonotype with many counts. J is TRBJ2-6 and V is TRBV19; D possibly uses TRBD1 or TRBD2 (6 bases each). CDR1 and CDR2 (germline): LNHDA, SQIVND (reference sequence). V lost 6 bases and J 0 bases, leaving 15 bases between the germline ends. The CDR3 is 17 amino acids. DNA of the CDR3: TGTGCCAGTAGCCGTGAAGGGGGGAGCTCTGGGGCCAACGTCCTGACTTTC. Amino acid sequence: CASSREGGSSGANVLTF.

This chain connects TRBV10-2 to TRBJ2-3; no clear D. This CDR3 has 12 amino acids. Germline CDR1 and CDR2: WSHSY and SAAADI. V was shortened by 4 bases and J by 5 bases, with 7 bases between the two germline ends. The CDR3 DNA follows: TGCGCCAGCAGTGTTTGGGGAGATACGCAGTATTTT. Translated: CASSVWGDTQYF.

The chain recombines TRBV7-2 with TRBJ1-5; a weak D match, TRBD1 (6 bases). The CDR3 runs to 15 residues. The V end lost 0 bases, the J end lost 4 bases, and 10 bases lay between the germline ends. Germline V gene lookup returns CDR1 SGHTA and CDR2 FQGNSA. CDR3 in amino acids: CASSLAVQGNQPQHF. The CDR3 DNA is TGTGCCAGCAGCTTAGCGGTACAGGGAAATCAGCCCCAGCATTTT.

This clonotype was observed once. CDR3 coding DNA: TGTGCCACCAGCACTCTAGCGGGGGGGCCGAATGAGCAGTACTTC. Translated, it gives CATSTLAGGPNEQYF. This rearrangement joins TRBV15 to TRBJ2-7; TRBD2 aligns across 12 bases. J was trimmed by 7 bases and V by 4 bases; bases with no gene match: 8. The CDR3 runs to 15 residues. Germline values: CDR1 LNHNV, CDR2 YYDKDF (reference sequence).

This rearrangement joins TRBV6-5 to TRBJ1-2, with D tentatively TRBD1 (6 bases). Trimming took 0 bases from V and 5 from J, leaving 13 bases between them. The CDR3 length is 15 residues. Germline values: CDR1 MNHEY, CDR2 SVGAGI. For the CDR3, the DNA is TGTGCCAGCAGTTACTCCAGGGGAGGGGGTTATGGCTACACCTTC. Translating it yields CASSYSRGGGYGYTF.

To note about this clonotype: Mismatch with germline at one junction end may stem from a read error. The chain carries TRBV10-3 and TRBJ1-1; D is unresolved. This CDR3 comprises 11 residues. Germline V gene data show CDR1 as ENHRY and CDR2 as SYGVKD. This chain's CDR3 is CASSEVAEAFF. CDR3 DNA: TGTGCCAGCAGTGAAGTCGCTGAAGCTTTCTTT.

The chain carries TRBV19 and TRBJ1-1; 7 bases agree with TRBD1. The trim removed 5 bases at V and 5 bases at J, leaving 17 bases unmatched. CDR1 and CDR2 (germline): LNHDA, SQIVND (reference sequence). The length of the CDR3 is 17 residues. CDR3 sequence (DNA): TGTGCCAGTAGTTTCCCCCCAGGGGGTCCTGGGGGTACTGAAGCTTTCTTT. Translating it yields CASSFPPGGPGGTEAFF.

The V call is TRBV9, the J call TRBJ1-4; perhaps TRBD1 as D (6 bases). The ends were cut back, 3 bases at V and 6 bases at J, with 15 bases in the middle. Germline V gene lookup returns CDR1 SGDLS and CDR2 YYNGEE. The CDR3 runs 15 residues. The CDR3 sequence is CASSEGDKRHEKLFF. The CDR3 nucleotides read TGTGCCAGCAGCGAGGGGGACAAGAGACATGAAAAACTGTTTTTT. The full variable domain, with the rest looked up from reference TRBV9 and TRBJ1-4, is DSGVTQTPKHLITATGQRVTLRCSPRSGDLSVYWYQQSLDQGLQFLIQYYNGEERAKGNILERFSAQQFPDLHSELNLSSLELGDSALYFCASSEGDKRHEKLFFGSGTQLSVL.

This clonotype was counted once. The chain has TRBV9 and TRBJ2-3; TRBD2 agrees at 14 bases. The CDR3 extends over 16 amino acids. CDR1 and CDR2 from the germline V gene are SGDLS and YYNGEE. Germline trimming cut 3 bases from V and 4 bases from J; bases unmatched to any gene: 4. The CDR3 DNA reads TGTGCCAGCAGCGCACCGACTAGCGGGAGGGCAGATACGCAGTATTTT. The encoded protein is CASSAPTSGRADTQYF.

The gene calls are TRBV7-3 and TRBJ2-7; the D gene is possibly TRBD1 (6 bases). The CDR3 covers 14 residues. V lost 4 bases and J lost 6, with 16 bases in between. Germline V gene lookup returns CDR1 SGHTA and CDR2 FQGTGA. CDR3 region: CASSYDSGVGEQYF. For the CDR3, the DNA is TGTGCCAGCAGCTATGACTCAGGGGTAGGCGAGCAGTACTTC.

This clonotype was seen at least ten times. CDR3 sequence (DNA): TGTGCCAGCAGGACGGGGGGGGGAAATACGCAGTATTTT. It is translated as CASRTGGGNTQYF. This sequence joins TRBV7-2 and TRBJ2-3, with 8 positions matching TRBD2. The V gene end was trimmed by 6 bases and the J gene end by 7 bases; junction bases not matched to a gene: 6. Germline CDR1 reads SGHTA; CDR2 reads FQGNSA. The CDR3 consists of 13 residues.

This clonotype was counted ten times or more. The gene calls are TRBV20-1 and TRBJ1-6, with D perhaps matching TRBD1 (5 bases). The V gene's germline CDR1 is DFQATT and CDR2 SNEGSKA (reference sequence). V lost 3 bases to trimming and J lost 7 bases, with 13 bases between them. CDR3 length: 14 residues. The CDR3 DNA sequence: TGCAGTGCTAGTTCTAGCCGGGACAATTCACCCCTCCACTTT. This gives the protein CSASSSRDNSPLHF.

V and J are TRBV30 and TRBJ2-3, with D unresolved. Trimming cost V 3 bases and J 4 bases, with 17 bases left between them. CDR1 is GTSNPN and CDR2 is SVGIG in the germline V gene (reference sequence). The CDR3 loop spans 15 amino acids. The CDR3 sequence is CAWSARVGWADTQYF. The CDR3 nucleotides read TGTGCCTGGAGCGCCCGAGTGGGTTGGGCAGATACGCAGTATTTT. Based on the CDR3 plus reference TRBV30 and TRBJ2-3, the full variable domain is SQTIHQWPATLVQPVGSPLSLECTVEGTSNPNLYWYRQAAGRGLQLLFYSVGIGQISSEVPQNLSASRPQDRQFILSSKKLLLSDSGFYLCAWSARVGWADTQYFGPGTRLTVL.

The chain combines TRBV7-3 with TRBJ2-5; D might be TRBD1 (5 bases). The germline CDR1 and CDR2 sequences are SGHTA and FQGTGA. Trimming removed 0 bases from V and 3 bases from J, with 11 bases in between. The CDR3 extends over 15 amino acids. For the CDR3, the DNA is TGTGCCAGCAGCTTAACGTCGACGGACAAAGAGACCCAGTACTTC. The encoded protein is CASSLTSTDKETQYF.

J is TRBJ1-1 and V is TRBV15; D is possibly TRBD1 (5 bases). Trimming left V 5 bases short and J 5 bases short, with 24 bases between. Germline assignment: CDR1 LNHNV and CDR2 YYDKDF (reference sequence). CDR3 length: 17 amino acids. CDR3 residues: CATSPSLASGTSTEAFF. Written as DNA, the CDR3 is TGTGCCACCAGCCCTTCCCTGGCATCGGGGACTTCGACTGAAGCTTTCTTT.

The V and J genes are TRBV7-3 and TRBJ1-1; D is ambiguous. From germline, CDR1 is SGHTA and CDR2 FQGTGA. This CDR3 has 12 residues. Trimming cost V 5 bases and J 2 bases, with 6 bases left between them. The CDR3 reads CASSNDNTEAFF. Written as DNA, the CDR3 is TGTGCCAGCAGCAACGACAACACTGAAGCTTTCTTT. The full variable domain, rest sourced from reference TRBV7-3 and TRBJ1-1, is GAGVSQTPSNKVTEKGKYVELRCDPISGHTALYWYRQSLGQGPEFLIYFQGTGAADDSGLPNDRFFAVRPEGSVSTLKIQRTERGDSAVYLCASSNDNTEAFFGQGTRLTVV.

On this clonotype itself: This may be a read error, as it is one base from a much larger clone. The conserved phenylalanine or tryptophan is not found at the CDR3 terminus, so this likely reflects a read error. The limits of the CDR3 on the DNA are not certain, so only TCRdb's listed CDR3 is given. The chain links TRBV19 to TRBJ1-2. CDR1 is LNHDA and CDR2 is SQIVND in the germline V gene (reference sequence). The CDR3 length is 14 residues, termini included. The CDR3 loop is CASSTDGVNYGYAS.

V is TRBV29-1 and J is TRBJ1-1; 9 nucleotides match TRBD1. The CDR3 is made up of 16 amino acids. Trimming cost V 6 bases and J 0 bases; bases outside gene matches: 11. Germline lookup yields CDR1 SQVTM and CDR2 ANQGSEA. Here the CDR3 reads CSVDPGQGGLNTEAFF. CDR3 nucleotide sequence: TGCAGCGTCGACCCGGGACAGGGAGGCCTGAACACTGAAGCTTTCTTT.

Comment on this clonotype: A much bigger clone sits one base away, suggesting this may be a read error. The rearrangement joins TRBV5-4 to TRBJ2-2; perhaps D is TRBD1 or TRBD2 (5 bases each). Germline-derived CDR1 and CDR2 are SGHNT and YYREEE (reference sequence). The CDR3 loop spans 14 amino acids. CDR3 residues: CASTTGPNTGELSF. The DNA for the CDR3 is TGTGCCAGCACGACGGGACCCAACACCGGGGAGCTGTCTTTT.

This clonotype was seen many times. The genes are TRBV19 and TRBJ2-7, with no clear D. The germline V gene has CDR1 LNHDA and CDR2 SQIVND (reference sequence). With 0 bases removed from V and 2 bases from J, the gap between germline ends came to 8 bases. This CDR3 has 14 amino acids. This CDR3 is CASSIDGRTYEQYF. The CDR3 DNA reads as TGTGCCAGTAGTATAGATGGCAGAACCTACGAGCAGTACTTC.

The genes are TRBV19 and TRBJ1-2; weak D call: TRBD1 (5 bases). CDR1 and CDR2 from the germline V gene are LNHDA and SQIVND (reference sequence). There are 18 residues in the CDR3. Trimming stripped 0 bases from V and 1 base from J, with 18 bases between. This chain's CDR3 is CASSIEASAGPDNYGYTF. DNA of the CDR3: TGTGCCAGTAGTATAGAGGCTTCGGCAGGGCCCGATAACTATGGCTACACCTTC. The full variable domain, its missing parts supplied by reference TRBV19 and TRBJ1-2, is DGGITQSPKYLFRKEGQNVTLSCEQNLNHDAMYWYRQDPGQGLRLIYYSQIVNDFQKGDIAEGYSVSREKKESFPLTVTSAQKNPTAFYLCASSIEASAGPDNYGYTFGSGTRLTVV.